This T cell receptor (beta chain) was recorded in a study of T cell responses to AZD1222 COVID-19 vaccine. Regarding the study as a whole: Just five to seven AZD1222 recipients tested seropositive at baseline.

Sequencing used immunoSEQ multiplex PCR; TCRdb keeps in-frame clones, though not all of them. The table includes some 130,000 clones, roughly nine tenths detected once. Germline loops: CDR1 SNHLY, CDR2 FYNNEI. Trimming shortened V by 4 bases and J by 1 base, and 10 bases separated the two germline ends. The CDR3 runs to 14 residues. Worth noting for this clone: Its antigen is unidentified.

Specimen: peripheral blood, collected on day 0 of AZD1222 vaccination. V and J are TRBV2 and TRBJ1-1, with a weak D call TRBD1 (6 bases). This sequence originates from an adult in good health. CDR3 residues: CASSGGGGNTEAFF. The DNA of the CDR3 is TGTGCCAGCAGTGGGGGAGGGGGGAACACTGAAGCTTTCTTT.